A single sample is the source of the 6 T cell receptor beta chains below, sequenced in a study of Tregs in tolerant kidney transplant recipients. Profiled with immunoSEQ multiplex PCR; TCRdb holds only in-frame clones, not every one. The repertoire includes tens of thousands of clones, 80% to 95% of them detected once, and around 1.6% sits in the top ten. Related graft donors supplied nonmyeloablative bone marrow transplants, and mixed chimerism was transient. This specimen consisted of CD4+ T cells from blood (PBMCs), obtained 12 months after the transplant. The receptors here all came from a human patient who received a combined kidney and bone marrow transplant. Part of the T cell pool may stem from the graft donor.

The chain links TRBV12-5 to TRBJ2-1; TRBD2 agrees at 11 bases. Germline CDR1 and CDR2: LGHNT and FRNRAP. CDR3 length: 15 amino acids. V lost 5 bases and J lost 2; bases outside the gene matches: 2. DNA of the CDR3: TGTGCTAGTGGTCCGGGACTAGCGGCCTACAATGAGCAGTTCTTC. This sequence encodes CASGPGLAAYNEQFF.

The chain uses TRBV5-4 and TRBJ1-2, with 10 bases lining up with TRBD1. This CDR3 contains 15 residues. Germline values: CDR1 SGHNT, CDR2 YYREEE (reference sequence). V lost 6 bases and J lost 4; bases outside the gene matches: 9. The CDR3 sequence is CASNTWGQGSYGYTF. The CDR3 coding sequence is TGTGCCAGCAACACCTGGGGACAGGGGTCCTATGGCTACACCTTC.

The V call is TRBV28, the J call TRBJ2-6, with D possibly being TRBD1 (5 bases). Germline assignment: CDR1 MDHEN and CDR2 SYDVKM. Trimming cost V 6 bases and J 0 bases, with 6 bases left between them. The CDR3 sequence is 14 residues long. The CDR3 is CASRRGSGANVLTF. CDR3 DNA: TGTGCCAGCAGAAGGGGCTCTGGGGCCAACGTCCTGACTTTC.

The rearrangement uses TRBV6-5 and TRBJ1-2; 11 bases are shared with TRBD1. After removal of 6 bases from V and 8 bases from J, the junction contained 5 bases not matched to a gene. From germline, CDR1 is MNHEY and CDR2 SVGAGI. The CDR3 consists of 13 residues. CDR3: CASSPRTGGGYTF. The CDR3 nucleotides are TGTGCCAGCAGCCCCCGGACAGGGGGCGGCTACACCTTC.

The chain is built from TRBV28 and TRBJ2-7; D perhaps matches TRBD2 (5 bases). V was clipped by 6 bases and J by 2 bases, with 20 bases between them. There are 16 residues in the CDR3. Per the germline V gene, CDR1 is MDHEN and CDR2 is SYDVKM. In DNA form, the CDR3 reads TGTGCCAGCAGGGGCTCCTGGGGAGTAAGGGCCTACGAGCAGTACTTC. It translates to CASRGSWGVRAYEQYF. Based on the CDR3 plus reference TRBV28 and TRBJ2-7, the full variable domain is DVKVTQSSRYLVKRTGEKVFLECVQDMDHENMFWYRQDPGLGLRLIYFSYDVKMKEKGDIPEGYSVSREKKERFSLILESASTNQTSMYLCASRGSWGVRAYEQYFGPGTRLTVT.

The V gene is TRBV7-9, the J gene TRBJ2-1, with 10 positions matching TRBD2. J gave up 7 bases and V 1 base, and 4 bases lay outside the gene matches. The CDR3 runs to 15 residues. Germline V gene lookup returns CDR1 SEHNR and CDR2 FQNEAQ (reference sequence). CDR3 sequence reads: CASSLVLAGANEQFF. CDR3 DNA sequence: TGTGCCAGCAGCTTAGTCCTAGCGGGAGCAAATGAGCAGTTCTTC.